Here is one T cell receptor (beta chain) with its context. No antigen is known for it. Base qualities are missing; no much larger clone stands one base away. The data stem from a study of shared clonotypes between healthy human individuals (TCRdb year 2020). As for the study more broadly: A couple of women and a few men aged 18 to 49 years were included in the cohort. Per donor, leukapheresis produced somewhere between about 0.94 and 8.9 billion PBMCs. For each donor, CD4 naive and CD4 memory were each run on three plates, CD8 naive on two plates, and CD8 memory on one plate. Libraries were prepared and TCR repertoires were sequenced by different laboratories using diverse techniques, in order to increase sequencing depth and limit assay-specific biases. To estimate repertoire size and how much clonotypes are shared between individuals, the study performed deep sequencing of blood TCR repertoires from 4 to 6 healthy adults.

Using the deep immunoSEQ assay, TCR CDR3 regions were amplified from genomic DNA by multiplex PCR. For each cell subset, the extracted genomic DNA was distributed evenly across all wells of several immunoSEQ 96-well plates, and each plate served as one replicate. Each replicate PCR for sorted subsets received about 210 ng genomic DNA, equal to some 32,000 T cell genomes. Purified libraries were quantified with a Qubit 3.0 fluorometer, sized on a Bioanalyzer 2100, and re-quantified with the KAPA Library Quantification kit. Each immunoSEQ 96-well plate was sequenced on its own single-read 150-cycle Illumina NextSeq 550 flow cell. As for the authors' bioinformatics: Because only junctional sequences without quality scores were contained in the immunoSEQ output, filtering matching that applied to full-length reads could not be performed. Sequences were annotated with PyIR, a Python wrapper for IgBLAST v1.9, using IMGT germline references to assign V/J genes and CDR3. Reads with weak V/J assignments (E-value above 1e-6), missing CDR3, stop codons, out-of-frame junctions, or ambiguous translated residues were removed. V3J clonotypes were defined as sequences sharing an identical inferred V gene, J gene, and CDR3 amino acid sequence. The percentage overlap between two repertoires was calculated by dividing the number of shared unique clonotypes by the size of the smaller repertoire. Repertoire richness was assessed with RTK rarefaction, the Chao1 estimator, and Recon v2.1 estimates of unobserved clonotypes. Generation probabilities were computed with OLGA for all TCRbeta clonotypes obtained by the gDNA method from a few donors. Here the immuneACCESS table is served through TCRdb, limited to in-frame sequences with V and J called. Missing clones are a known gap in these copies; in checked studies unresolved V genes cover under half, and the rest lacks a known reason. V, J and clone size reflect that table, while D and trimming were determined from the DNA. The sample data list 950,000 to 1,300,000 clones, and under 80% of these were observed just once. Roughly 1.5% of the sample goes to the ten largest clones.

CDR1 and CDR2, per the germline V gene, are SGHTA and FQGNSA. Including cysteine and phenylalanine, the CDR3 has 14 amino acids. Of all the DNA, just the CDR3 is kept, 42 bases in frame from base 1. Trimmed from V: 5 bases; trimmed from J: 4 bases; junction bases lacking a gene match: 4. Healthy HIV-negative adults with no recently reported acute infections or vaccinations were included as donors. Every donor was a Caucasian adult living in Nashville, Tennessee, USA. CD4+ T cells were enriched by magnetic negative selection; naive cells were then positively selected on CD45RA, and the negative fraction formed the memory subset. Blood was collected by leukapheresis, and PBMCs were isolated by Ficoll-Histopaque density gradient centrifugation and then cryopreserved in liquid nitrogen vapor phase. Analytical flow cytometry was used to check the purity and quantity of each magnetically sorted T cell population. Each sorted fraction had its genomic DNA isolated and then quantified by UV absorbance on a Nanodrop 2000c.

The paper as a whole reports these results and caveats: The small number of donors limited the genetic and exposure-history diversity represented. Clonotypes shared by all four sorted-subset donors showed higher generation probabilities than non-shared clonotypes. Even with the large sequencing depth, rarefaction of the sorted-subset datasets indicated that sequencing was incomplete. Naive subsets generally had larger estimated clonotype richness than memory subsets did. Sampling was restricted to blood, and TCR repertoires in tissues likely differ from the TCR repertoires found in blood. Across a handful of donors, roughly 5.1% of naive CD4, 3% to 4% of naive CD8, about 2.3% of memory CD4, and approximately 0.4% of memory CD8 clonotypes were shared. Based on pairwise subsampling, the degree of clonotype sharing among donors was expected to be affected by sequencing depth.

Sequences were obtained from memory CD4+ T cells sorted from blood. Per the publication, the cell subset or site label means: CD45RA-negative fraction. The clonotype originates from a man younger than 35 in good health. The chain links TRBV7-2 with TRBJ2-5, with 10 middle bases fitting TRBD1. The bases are TGTGCCAGCAGCCAAGACAGGGGGCTAGAGACCCAGTACTTC. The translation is CASSQDRGLETQYF.